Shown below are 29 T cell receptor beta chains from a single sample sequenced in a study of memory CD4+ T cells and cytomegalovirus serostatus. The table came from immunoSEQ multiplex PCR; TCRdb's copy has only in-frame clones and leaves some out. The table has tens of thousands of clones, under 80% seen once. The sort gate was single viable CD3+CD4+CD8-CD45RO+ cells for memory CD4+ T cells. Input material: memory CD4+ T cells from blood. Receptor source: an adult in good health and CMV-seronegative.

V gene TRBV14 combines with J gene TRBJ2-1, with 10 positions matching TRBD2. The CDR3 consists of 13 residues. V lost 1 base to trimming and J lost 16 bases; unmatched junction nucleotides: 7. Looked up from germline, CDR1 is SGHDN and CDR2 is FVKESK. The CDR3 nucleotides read TGTGCCAGCAGCCAAGGTCTGGCTAGCGGGAGTTTCTTC. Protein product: CASSQGLASGSFF.

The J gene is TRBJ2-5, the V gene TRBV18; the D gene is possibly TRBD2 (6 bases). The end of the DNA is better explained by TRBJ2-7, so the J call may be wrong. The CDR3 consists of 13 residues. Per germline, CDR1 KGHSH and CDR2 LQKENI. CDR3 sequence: CASSPRRAYEQYF. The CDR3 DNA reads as TGTGCCAGCTCACCACGGAGGGCCTACGAGCAGTACTTC.

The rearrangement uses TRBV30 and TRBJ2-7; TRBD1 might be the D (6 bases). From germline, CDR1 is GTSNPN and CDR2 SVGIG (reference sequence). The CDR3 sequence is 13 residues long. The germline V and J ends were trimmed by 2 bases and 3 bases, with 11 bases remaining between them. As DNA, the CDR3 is TGTGCCTGGAGTCGCGGACAGCACTACGAGCAGTACTTC. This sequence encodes CAWSRGQHYEQYF.

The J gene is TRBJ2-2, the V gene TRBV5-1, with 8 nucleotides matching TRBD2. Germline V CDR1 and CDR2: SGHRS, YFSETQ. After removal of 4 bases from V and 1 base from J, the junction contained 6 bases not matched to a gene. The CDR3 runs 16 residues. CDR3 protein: CASSREGSGNTGELFF. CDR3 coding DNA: TGCGCCAGCAGCCGGGAGGGGTCAGGGAACACCGGGGAGCTGTTTTTT.

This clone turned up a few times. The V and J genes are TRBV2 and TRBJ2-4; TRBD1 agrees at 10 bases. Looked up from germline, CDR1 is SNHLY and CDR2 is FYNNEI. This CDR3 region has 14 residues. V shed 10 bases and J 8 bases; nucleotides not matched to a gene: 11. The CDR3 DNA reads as TGTGCCACCCATTCGGGGACAGGGGTAGACATTCAGTACTTC. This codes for CATHSGTGVDIQYF.

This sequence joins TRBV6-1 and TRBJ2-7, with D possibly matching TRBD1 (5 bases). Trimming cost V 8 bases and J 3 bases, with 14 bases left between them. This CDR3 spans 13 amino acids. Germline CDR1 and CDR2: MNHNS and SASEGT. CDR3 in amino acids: CASCMSGLYEQYF. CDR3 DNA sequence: TGTGCCAGCTGTATGTCAGGGCTCTACGAGCAGTACTTC.

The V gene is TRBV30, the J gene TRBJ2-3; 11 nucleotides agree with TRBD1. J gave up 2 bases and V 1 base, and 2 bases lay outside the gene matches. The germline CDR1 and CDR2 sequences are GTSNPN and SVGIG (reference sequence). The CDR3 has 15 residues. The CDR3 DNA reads TGTGCCTGGAGTGGGGGACAGGGGGTCACAGATACGCAGTATTTT. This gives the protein CAWSGGQGVTDTQYF.

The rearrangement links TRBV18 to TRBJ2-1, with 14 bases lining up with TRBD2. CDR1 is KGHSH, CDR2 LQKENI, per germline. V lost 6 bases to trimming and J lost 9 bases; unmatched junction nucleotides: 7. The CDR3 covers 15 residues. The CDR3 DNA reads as TGTGCCAGCTCGGGGACTAGCGGGAGTGGGATTGAGCAGTTCTTC. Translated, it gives CASSGTSGSGIEQFF. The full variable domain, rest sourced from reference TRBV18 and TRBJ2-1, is NAGVMQNPRHLVRRRGQEARLRCSPMKGHSHVYWYRQLPEEGLKFMVYLQKENIIDESGMPKERFSAEFPKEGPSILRIQQVVRGDSAAYFCASSGTSGSGIEQFFGPGTRLTVL.

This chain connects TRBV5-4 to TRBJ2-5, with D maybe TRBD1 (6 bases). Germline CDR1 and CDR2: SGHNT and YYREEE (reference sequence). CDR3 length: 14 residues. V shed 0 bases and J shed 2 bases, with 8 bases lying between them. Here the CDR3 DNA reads TGTGCCAGCAGCTTGGCGGACAGACAAGAGACCCAGTACTTC. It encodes CASSLADRQETQYF.

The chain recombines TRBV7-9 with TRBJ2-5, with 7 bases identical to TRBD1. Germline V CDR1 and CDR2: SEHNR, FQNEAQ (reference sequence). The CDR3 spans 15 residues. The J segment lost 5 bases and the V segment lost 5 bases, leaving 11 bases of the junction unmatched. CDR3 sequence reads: CASSLGQVLTETQYF. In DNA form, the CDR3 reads TGTGCCAGCAGCCTTGGACAGGTTCTCACGGAGACCCAGTACTTC.

The CDR3 bases are TGTGCCACCAGCCCCCGGGGAGGGACGAGCAATCAGCCCCAGCATTTT. Its protein is CATSPRGGTSNQPQHF. The chain has TRBV15 and TRBJ1-5; perhaps TRBD1 as D (5 bases). The CDR3 spans 16 residues. Trimming left V 5 bases short and J 1 base short, with 15 bases between. CDR1 and CDR2 (germline): LNHNV, YYDKDF (reference sequence).

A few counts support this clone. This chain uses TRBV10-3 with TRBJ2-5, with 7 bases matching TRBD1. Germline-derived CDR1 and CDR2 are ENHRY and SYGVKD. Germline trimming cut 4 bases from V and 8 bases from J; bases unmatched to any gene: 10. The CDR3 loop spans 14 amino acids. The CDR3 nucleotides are TGTGCCATCAGTGCGGGACAGAGTTTTGAAACCCAGTACTTC. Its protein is CAISAGQSFETQYF.

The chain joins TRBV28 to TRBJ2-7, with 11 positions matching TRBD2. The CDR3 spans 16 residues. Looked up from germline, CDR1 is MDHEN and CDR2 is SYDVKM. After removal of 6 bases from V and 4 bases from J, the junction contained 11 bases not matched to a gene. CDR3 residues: CASRGLAGLAPYEQYF. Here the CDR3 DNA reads TGTGCCAGCAGAGGACTAGCGGGCTTAGCACCTTACGAGCAGTACTTC.

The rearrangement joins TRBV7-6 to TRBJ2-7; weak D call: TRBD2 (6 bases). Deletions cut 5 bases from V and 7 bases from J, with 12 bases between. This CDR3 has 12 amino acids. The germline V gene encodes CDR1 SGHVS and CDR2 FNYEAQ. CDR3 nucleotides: TGTGCCAGCAGCGACGGTGGGGGGGAGCAGTACTTC. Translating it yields CASSDGGGEQYF.

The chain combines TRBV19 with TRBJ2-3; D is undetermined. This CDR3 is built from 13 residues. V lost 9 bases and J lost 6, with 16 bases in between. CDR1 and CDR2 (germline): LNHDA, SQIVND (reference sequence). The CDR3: CASTSLGEDTQYF. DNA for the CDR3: TGTGCCAGCACCAGCCTCGGCGAGGATACGCAGTATTTT.

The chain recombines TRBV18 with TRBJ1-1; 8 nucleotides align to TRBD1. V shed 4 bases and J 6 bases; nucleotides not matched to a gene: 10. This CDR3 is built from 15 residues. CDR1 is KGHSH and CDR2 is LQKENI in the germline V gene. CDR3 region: CASSQRTGKVSEAFF. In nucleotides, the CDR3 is TGTGCCAGCTCACAGCGGACAGGGAAGGTTTCTGAAGCTTTCTTT.

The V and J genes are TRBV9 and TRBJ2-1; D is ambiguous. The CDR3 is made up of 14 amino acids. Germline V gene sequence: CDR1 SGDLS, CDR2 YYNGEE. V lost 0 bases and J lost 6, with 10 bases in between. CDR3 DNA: TGTGCCAGCAGCGTAGCCCTTACGGCCAATGAGCAGTTCTTC. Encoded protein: CASSVALTANEQFF.

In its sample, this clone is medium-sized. The CDR3 nucleotides read TGTGCCAGCAGCCCTAGCGGGATCGGCACAGATACGCAGTATTTT. Translation gives CASSPSGIGTDTQYF. This chain connects TRBV28 to TRBJ2-3; 9 nucleotides align to TRBD2. J gave up 1 base and V 6 bases, and 5 bases lay outside the gene matches. CDR3 length equals 15 residues. Germline CDR1 is MDHEN and CDR2 is SYDVKM.

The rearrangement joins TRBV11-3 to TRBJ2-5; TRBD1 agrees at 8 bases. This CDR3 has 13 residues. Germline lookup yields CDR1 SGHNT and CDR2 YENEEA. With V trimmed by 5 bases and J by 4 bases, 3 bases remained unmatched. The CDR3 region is CASSPDRGETQYF. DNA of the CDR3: TGTGCCAGCAGCCCCGACAGGGGAGAGACCCAGTACTTC.

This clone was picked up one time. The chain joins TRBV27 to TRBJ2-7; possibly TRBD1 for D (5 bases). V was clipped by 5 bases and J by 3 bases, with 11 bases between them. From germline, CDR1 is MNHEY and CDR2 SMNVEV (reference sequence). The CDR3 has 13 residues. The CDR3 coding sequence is TGTGCCAGCAGTCCAGACAGAAGCTACGAGCAGTACTTC. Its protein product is CASSPDRSYEQYF.

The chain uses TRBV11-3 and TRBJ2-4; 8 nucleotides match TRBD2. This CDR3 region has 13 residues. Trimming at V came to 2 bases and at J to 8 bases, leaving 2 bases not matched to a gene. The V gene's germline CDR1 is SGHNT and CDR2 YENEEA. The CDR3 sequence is CASSLREGHIQYF. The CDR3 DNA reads TGTGCCAGCAGCTTACGGGAGGGCCACATTCAGTACTTC.

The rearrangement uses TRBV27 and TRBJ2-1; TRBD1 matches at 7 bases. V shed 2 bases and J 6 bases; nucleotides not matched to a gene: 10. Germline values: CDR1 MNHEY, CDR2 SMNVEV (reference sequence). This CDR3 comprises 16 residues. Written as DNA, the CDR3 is TGTGCCAGCAGTTTACTACGTCCAGGGGGATTCAATGAGCAGTTCTTC. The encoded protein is CASSLLRPGGFNEQFF.

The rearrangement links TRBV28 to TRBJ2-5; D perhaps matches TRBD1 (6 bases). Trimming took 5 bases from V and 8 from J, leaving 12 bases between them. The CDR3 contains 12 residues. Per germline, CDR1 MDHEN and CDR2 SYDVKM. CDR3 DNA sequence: TGTGCCAGCAGTCACACCGGGACAACCCAGTACTTC. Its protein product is CASSHTGTTQYF. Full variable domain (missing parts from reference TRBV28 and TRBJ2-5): DVKVTQSSRYLVKRTGEKVFLECVQDMDHENMFWYRQDPGLGLRLIYFSYDVKMKEKGDIPEGYSVSREKKERFSLILESASTNQTSMYLCASSHTGTTQYFGPGTRLLVL.

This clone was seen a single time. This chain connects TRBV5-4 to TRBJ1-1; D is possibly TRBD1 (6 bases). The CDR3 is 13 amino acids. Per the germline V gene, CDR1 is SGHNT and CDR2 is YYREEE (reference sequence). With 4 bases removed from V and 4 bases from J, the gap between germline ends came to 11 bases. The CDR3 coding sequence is TGTGCCAGCAGCCTACAGGGTGGCACTGAAGCTTTCTTT. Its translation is CASSLQGGTEAFF.

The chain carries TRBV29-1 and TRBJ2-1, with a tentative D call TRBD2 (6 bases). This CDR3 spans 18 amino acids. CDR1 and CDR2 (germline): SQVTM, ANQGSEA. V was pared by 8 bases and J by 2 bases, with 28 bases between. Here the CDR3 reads CSIRGSLSSRYPYNEQFF. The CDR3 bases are TGCAGCATACGGGGGTCCCTCTCTTCTAGGTACCCCTACAATGAGCAGTTCTTC.

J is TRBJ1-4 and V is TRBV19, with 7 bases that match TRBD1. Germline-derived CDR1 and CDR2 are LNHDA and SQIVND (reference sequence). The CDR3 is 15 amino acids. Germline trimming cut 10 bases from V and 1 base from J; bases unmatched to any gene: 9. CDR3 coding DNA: TGTGCCACACGCAACAGGGGTAAAACTAATGAAAAACTGTTTTTT. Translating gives CATRNRGKTNEKLFF.

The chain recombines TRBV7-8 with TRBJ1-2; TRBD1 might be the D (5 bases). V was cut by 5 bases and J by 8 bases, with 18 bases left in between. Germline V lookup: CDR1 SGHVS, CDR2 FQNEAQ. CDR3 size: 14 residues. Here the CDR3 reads CASSPRWAGTGYTF. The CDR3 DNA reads TGTGCCAGCAGCCCCCGTTGGGCAGGGACCGGCTACACCTTC.

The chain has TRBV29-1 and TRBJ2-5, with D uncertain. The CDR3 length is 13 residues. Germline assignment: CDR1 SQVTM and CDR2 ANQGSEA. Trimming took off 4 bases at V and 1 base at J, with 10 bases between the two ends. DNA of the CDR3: TGCAGCGTTGGCCCCCGGACCCAAGAGACCCAGTACTTC. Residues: CSVGPRTQETQYF.

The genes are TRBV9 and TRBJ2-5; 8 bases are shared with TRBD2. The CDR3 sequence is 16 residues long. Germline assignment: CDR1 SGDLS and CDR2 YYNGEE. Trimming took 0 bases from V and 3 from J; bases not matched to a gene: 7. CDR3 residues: CASSVEGRGGKETQYF. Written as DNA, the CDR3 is TGTGCCAGCAGCGTAGAAGGCCGGGGGGGAAAAGAGACCCAGTACTTC.